This paragraph covers one TCR beta chain sequence. What it binds is not known. This record belongs to a study of shared clonotypes between healthy human individuals. Study as a whole: Samples came from a couple of female and a few male donors aged 18 to 49.

Study outcomes and limitations: An expected dependence of interdonor clonotype sharing on sequencing depth was noted.

Under the authors' procedure: With immunoSEQ giving junction-only sequences and no quality scores, filtering differed. Sequencing was performed with immunoSEQ multiplex PCR; in TCRdb, only in-frame clones are kept and a portion is missing. D and trimming were read from the DNA, whereas the V and J calls and clone size are those reported in that table. The sample consists of 520,000 or so clones, roughly 78% of them appearing once. CDR1 and CDR2 from the germline V gene are SEHNR and FQNEAQ (reference sequence). CDR3 length equals 18 residues. The ends lost 1 base at V and 8 bases at J; junction bases unmatched: 10. The study used approximately 90 million PBMCs per unsorted sample for genomic DNA.

The sequencing input was PBMCs. The receptor's source is a woman aged 40 to 55 in good health. Some clones in this sample may be carry-over from other donors' samples. The chain uses TRBV7-9 and TRBJ2-1; 14 nucleotides agree with TRBD2. The CDR3 DNA is TGTGCCAGCAGCTTAGAAGCCAGACTAGCGGGAGGGAGTTATGAGCAGTTCTTC. Protein: CASSLEARLAGGSYEQFF.